Listed below are T cell receptor beta chains from one sample, sequenced in a study of vaccination effects on CD4 cells after COVID-19. Here immunoSEQ multiplex PCR was the method, and the copy in TCRdb shows in-frame clones only, minus some. The table lists 65,000 to 90,000 clones, approximately 72% of them singletons. Their cognate antigens are unknown. The sample here was CD4+ T cells from PBMCs cultured with HCoV-NL63 spike peptides, taken before COVID-19 vaccination. Source of these receptors: a human donor who received a COVID-19 vaccine. Both conserved end residues are trimmed from each CDR3. D genes are given only for firm matches.

d_gene	j_gene	v_gene	CDR3aa
-	TRBJ1-5	TRBV11-2	ASSLDRGQPQH
-	TRBJ1-6	TRBV28	ASRNGGSDSPLH
-	TRBJ1-6	TRBV10-2	ASSEHRDGSYNSPLH
-	TRBJ1-6	TRBV7-3	ASSLLGSNSPLH
-	TRBJ1-4	TRBV10-2	ASSETSGAYGKLF
-	TRBJ1-2	TRBV25-1	ASSDSSLGGSYGYT
TRBD1	TRBJ1-6	TRBV6-6	ASRTRGGFNSPLH
-	TRBJ2-1	TRBV7-3	ASSRDAGTYNEQF
TRBD2	TRBJ2-1	TRBV5-1	ASSLATSGGGNEQF
-	TRBJ1-6	TRBV2	ASRTANSPLH
-	TRBJ1-1	TRBV3-1/TRBV3-2	ASSQVGWNTEAF
TRBD2	TRBJ2-3	TRBV24-1	ATSELAGGKADTQY
-	TRBJ1-1	TRBV29-1	SVLDRANTEAF
-	TRBJ2-3	TRBV5-1	ASSLSGGSPDTQY
TRBD1	TRBJ1-2	TRBV11-2	ASSLLPGGLYYGYT
TRBD2	TRBJ2-2	TRBV6-5	ASTPRTSDGELF
TRBD1	TRBJ1-5	TRBV28	ASRPGQGGQPQH
-	TRBJ1-6	TRBV7-9	ASHRDYSPLH
TRBD1	TRBJ1-6	TRBV2	ASSADRVGNSPLH
TRBD1	TRBJ1-2	TRBV6-1	ASSYGQDYGYT
-	TRBJ1-5	TRBV24-1	ATSDLTASNQPQH
-	TRBJ1-3	TRBV3-1/TRBV3-2	ASSHGGFGNTIY
-	TRBJ2-3	TRBV10-3	AISESGSPDTQY
-	TRBJ1-6	TRBV15	ATSRDRDNSPLH
TRBD2	TRBJ2-3	TRBV5-5	ASSAGLVDSLDTQY
-	TRBJ1-2	TRBV29-1	SVGRDYGYT
-	TRBJ2-3	TRBV7-3	ASRLTSTDTQY
TRBD1	TRBJ1-6	TRBV28	ASSSADRGFSPLH
-	TRBJ2-6	TRBV6-6	ASSPRGNGANVLT
TRBD2	TRBJ2-5	TRBV19	ASNPRGSGGRETQY
-	TRBJ2-3	TRBV7-3	ASSLGSVRPDTQY
TRBD1	TRBJ2-2	TRBV4-1	ASSHGRQGATDTGELF
-	TRBJ2-3	TRBV7-9	ASSLPGQADTQY
-	TRBJ2-1	TRBV10-2	ASSESVNEQF